This T cell receptor (beta chain) originates from a study of chemoradiotherapy in HPV16-positive cancers (dated 2022 in TCRdb). Study-level background: Using functional T-cell assays on cells from a couple of HPV16-positive patients, the researchers defined candidate HPV-specific T-cell clones and common TCR motifs. The study asked whether T-cell immunity against the HPV oncoproteins E6 and E7 changes during chemoradiotherapy and whether it affects survival. The candidate HPV-specific TCRs and motifs were subsequently tracked in TCR repertoires obtained from roughly 85 patients with HPV-related cancers.

Receptor libraries were prepared by the immunoSEQ multiplex PCR assay. The immuneACCESS repertoire file appears here via TCRdb, limited to in-frame rearrangements. These files lack a portion of the clones; in checked studies, under half of the deficit traces to unresolved V genes, and the cause of the others is not known. This sample comprises approximately 50,000 clones, around nine tenths of them detected only once. 2.5% to 4% of the sample goes to the ten largest clones. Study-level results and caveats: Expansion of candidate HPV-specific clones and E7-related TCR motifs was observed in the tumor microenvironment during treatment, whereas no such expansion was observed for non-HPV-specific T cells. Among HPV16-positive patients, expansion of HPV-responsive T cells during chemoradiotherapy was associated with better recurrence-free survival. Only a couple of HPV16-positive patients were used to derive the functional definition of HPV-specific T cells, and the survival association was reported for HPV16-positive patients.

This clone was seen just once. The clone's antigen remains unknown. No much larger clone is present one base from it, and per-base qualities are unavailable. Repertoires were sampled repeatedly over the course of chemoradiotherapy, so clonal expansion could be followed in the tumor microenvironment. The input for sequencing was blood, taken from a patient who underwent chemoradiotherapy. This TCR derives from a human donor with HPV-associated anogenital cancer.

This receptor carries the CDR3 CASSMTTSPLHF. The nucleotide sequence reads as follows: TGTGCCAGCAGTATGACGACTTCACCCCTCCACTTT. The rearrangement combines TRBV6-1 with TRBJ1-6, with the D gene too uncertain to name. The junction carries 8 bases between V and J, which are trimmed by 5 bases and 9 bases respectively. There are 12 amino acids in the CDR3, from cysteine to phenylalanine inclusive. Only the CDR3 region is kept as DNA, spanning 36 bases read in frame from base 1. CDR1 and CDR2 are read off the germline V gene as MNHNS and SASEGT.